The 13 T cell receptor beta chains below come from one sample, sequenced in a study of T cells in Graves' hyperthyroidism and ophthalmopathy. Amplification targeted TCR beta CDR3 regions from RNA transcripts. The HTBI primer set served for first-round RT-PCR of the TCR CDR3. TCRdb ran MiXCR on the multiplex PCR reads and lists one entry per CDR3 protein. The data show a few hundred thousand distinct CDR3 sequences, with just over 45% seen just once and about 8.3% held by the top ten. The sequencing sample was made of peripheral blood or thyroid tissue (not recorded which). Source of these receptors: a woman between 18 and 29 years old with Graves' hyperthyroidism.

The chain uses TRBV13 and TRBJ2-3; 14 nucleotides line up with TRBD2. The J segment lost 6 bases and the V segment lost 5 bases, leaving 7 bases of the junction unmatched. This CDR3 spans 16 amino acids. CDR1 is PRHDT and CDR2 is FYEKMQ in the germline V gene (reference sequence). Written as DNA, the CDR3 is TGTGCCAGCAGCGTCCGACTAGCGGGAGGGTGGGATACGCAGTATTTT. As protein: CASSVRLAGGWDTQYF.

V usage is TRBV4-1 and J usage is TRBJ2-7, with TRBD1 matching 7 bases. The V gene's germline CDR1 is MGHRA and CDR2 YSYEKL. The CDR3 is 13 residues long. Trimming cost V 1 base and J 4 bases; bases outside gene matches: 1. CDR3 nucleotide sequence: TGCGCCAGCAGCCAAGCGGGACAGTACGAGCAGTACTTC. It is translated as CASSQAGQYEQYF.

Concerning this clonotype: A much bigger clone sits one base away, suggesting this may be a read error. The V gene is TRBV20-1, the J gene TRBJ2-2, with TRBD2 as a possible D gene (5 bases). Germline values: CDR1 DFQATT, CDR2 SNEGSKA (reference sequence). The CDR3 loop spans 13 amino acids. V was cut by 0 bases and J by 5 bases, with 7 bases left in between. CDR3 bases: TGCAGTGCTAGAGAGGACTCGACCGGGGAGCTGTTTTTT. The encoded protein is CSAREDSTGELFF.

The chain couples TRBV20-1 to TRBJ1-2; D is ambiguous. Germline lookup yields CDR1 DFQATT and CDR2 SNEGSKA (reference sequence). There are 12 residues in the CDR3. Trimming took 8 bases from V and 4 from J, leaving 14 bases between them. CDR3 bases: TGCAGTTATTTGATGGGGAGCTATGGCTACACCTTC. This codes for CSYLMGSYGYTF.

CDR3 in amino acids: CASSQTTVSGSSYNEQFF. In DNA, the CDR3 is TGTGCCAGCAGCCAAACGACCGTCAGCGGGAGTTCGTACAATGAGCAGTTCTTC. The chain carries TRBV6-6 and TRBJ2-1; 8 nucleotides match TRBD2. CDR3 length: 18 amino acids. From germline, CDR1 is MNHNY and CDR2 SVGAGI (reference sequence). Losses at the gene ends were 6 bases for V and 4 bases for J; bases not matched to a gene: 17.

This clonotype was detected once. The J gene is TRBJ2-5, the V gene TRBV29-1; D is unresolved. The CDR3 runs 12 residues. CDR1 and CDR2 from the germline V gene are SQVTM and ANQGSEA. The V and J ends lost 4 bases and 6 bases respectively, with 12 bases between them. DNA for the CDR3: TGCAGCGTTGTACCTAGTGAGAAGACCCAGTACTTC. It is translated as CSVVPSEKTQYF.

The chain employs TRBV12-3 or TRBV12-4 and TRBJ1-1, with D uncertain. This CDR3 has 14 residues. V was clipped by 5 bases and J by 3 bases, with 13 bases between them. The CDR3 nucleotides read TGTGCCAGCAGTGTGATGGGGAGGGACACTGAAGCTTTCTTT. Amino acids: CASSVMGRDTEAFF.

The count of this clonotype is one. The chain recombines TRBV20-1 with TRBJ1-1; 7 bases line up with TRBD1. This CDR3 is built from 14 residues. V was clipped by 3 bases and J by 0 bases; unmatched bases: 4. Germline V gene data show CDR1 as DFQATT and CDR2 as SNEGSKA (reference sequence). The CDR3 region is CSASPGQMNTEAFF. The CDR3 DNA follows: TGCAGTGCTAGTCCGGGACAGATGAACACTGAAGCTTTCTTT.

The chain recombines TRBV7-9 with TRBJ2-1, with 8 bases fitting TRBD2. Germline-derived CDR1 and CDR2 are SEHNR and FQNEAQ (reference sequence). This CDR3 comprises 16 residues. The J segment lost 0 bases and the V segment lost 5 bases, leaving 6 bases of the junction unmatched. In DNA form, the CDR3 reads TGTGCCAGCAGCCGGAAGAGCGGGAGCTCCTACAATGAGCAGTTCTTC. Translation gives CASSRKSGSSYNEQFF.

This clonotype has ten or more counts. Here the CDR3 DNA reads TGCAGCGTTCCCTCCATTTCCTATGGCTACACCTTC. Residues: CSVPSISYGYTF. This chain connects TRBV29-1 to TRBJ1-2; no reliable D call. Germline CDR1 reads SQVTM; CDR2 reads ANQGSEA. The CDR3 is 12 amino acids. Trimming stripped 5 bases from V and 4 bases from J, with 11 bases between.

This clonotype occurred many times. The V gene is TRBV19, the J gene TRBJ1-2; 9 nucleotides match TRBD1. This CDR3 is built from 16 residues. Germline CDR1 LNHDA, CDR2 SQIVND (reference sequence). With 6 bases clipped from V and 8 bases from J, the junction kept 16 bases outside the gene matches. CDR3 sequence: CASSLPVSDRGGGYTF. CDR3 sequence (DNA): TGTGCCAGTAGCCTACCGGTCTCGGACAGGGGTGGAGGCTACACCTTC.

The chain carries TRBV7-8 and TRBJ1-2; D is uncertain. The CDR3 runs to 11 residues. V dropped 7 bases and J dropped 8 bases, with 11 bases sitting between them. Germline V CDR1 and CDR2: SGHVS, FQNEAQ. The DNA for the CDR3 is TGTGCCAGCACCTCCCACCGGGGCTACACCTTC. It translates to CASTSHRGYTF.

The chain carries TRBV20-1 and TRBJ1-2; TRBD1 matches 9 bases. The ends lost 6 bases at V and 7 bases at J; junction bases unmatched: 3. CDR1 is DFQATT, CDR2 SNEGSKA, per germline (reference sequence). This CDR3 has 11 amino acids. The chain's CDR3 is CSATGQGGYTF. In DNA, the CDR3 is TGCAGTGCAACGGGACAGGGTGGCTACACCTTC.